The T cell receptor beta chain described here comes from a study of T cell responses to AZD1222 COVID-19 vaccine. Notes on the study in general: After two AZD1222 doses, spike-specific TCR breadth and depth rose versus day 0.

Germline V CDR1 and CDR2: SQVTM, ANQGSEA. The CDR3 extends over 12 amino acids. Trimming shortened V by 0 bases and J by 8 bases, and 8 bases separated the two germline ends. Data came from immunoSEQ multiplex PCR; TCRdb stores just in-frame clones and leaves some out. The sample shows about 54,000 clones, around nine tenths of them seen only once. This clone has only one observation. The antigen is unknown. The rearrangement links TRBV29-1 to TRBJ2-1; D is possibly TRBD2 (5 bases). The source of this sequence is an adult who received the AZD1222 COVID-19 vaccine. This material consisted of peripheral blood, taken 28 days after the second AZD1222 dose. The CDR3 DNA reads TGCAGCGTTGAAGAACGGGATTATGAGCAGTTCTTC. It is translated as CSVEERDYEQFF.